The clone carrying this T cell receptor beta chain occurred many times. Its matching antigen is unknown. The sample originates from a study of Graves' ophthalmopathy and Graves' hyperthyroidism. Looking at the study overall: Hyperthyroidism qualified as stable when ophthalmopathy did not develop within 18 months of follow-up.

Study conclusions and caveats: Blood contained most expanded thyroid clonotypes exceeding 0.001 frequency. Built on 13 signatures, a model told ophthalmopathy apart from stable hyperthyroidism with 85% to 90% sensitivity and approximately 81% specificity.

Amplification of TCR beta CDR3 regions used RNA transcripts. The library came from an HTBI-primed first-round RT-PCR and a second-round multiplex PCR. MiXCR, applied by TCRdb to the multiplex PCR reads, yields one record per CDR3 protein. Found here are approximately 1.2 million distinct CDR3 sequences, about two fifths of them singletons; the top ten hold over 8.5%. CDR3 length: 13 amino acids. The germline gives CDR1 LNHDA, CDR2 SQIVND (reference sequence). Trimming left V 5 bases short and J 3 bases short, with 10 bases between. The source of this sequence is an adult man with Graves' hyperthyroidism. The genes are TRBV19 and TRBJ1-2; the D is unclear. Sample: peripheral blood or thyroid tissue (not recorded which). This CDR3 reads CASSLGLDYGYTF. CDR3 DNA: TGTGCCAGTAGTCTCGGGTTAGACTATGGCTACACCTTC. Supplemented by reference TRBV19 and TRBJ1-2, the full variable domain reads DGGITQSPKYLFRKEGQNVTLSCEQNLNHDAMYWYRQDPGQGLRLIYYSQIVNDFQKGDIAEGYSVSREKKESFPLTVTSAQKNPTAFYLCASSLGLDYGYTFGSGTRLTVV.